This note documents a single T cell receptor (beta chain) sequence. Which antigen it targets is not known. It has no much larger one-base neighbor in the sample; base qualities were not kept. The data belong to a study of identical twins (dated by TCRdb to between 2015 and 2016). Study-wide context: To test whether fetal clonotypes persist, the study used deep sequencing on TCR alpha and beta repertoires from monozygotic twins, unrelated adults of various ages, and cord blood. Replicate twin experiments were performed at different times using different library preparation protocols to rule out contamination.

Every donor was a healthy Caucasian. The twin cohort consisted of three pairs of female monozygotic twins, all aged 18 to 29 years. Peripheral blood mononuclear cells were the source from which RNA for the TCR libraries was isolated. The CDR3 sequence holds 13 residues, the cysteine and phenylalanine included. The only DNA kept is the CDR3, 39 bases in frame from the first base. Via the germline V gene, CDR1 is SNHLY and CDR2 FYNNEI. V loses 4 bases, J loses 4 bases, and the germline ends lie 11 bases apart. Overall results and qualifications from the work: Excess twin sharing in beta out-of-frame sequences was weaker because fewer shared sequences lowered the signal-to-noise ratio. Zero-insertion analyses could be partly confounded by invariant T cells such as MAIT and iNKT, although diverse VJ usage argued against such confounding for most clonotypes. Compared with coincidental sharing between unrelated individuals, out-of-frame TCR alpha sequences shared between twins had an excess of sequences with low generation probability. Recombination models systematically underestimated out-of-frame TCR alpha sharing in monozygotic twins but agreed with sharing between unrelated individuals. Abundant cord blood beta clonotypes had fewer insertions, young adult naive repertoires showed a similar but weaker trend, and memory repertoires showed no such trend. Conclusions relied on cross-sectional statistical analysis, since the same donors could not be followed over many years.

Libraries were built with 5' RACE. The reads were generated on an Illumina HiSeq 2000. Template switching introduced a universal primer binding site; the final cDNA contained a unique molecular identifier, enabling accurate counting of TCR cDNA molecules. First-strand cDNA for TCR alpha and beta chains was synthesized from specific primers in the conserved constant-segment region. To control for contamination, every cDNA library carried two barcodes: a SMART-Mk sample barcode plus Illumina barcodes. Two successive PCR steps introduced TruSeq adapter sequences along with Illumina sample barcodes. Sequencing of the TCR alpha and beta cDNA libraries was done on the Illumina HiSeq platform using custom primers. In the original analysis: MiGEC was used to process raw reads and extract unique molecular identifiers, and MiXCR was used to find CDR3 positions. Recombination models were inferred per individual with the repgenHMM and IGoR tools using an EM algorithm. Shared clonotypes were analyzed with the tcR package in R, and sharing was normalized by the product of cloneset sizes. Out-of-frame nonproductive sequences were analyzed to study raw recombination free of thymic and clonal selection effects. In TCRdb, the public reads were trimmed at Q25 with fastp and aligned with MiXCR, with productive beta chains retained. Each CDR3 protein gets just one entry, which takes the most common genes and DNA from the rows behind it. TCRdb's processing, not the authors' own work, is the source of the V and J calls. This sample lists about 920,000 distinct CDR3 sequences; roughly 12% were detected once. Clones ranked in the top ten supply 1.5% to 2% of the sample.

This sample was shared with a second study, whose subject was yellow fever vaccine responses in identical twins. As noted in the second study: According to the authors, the vaccine-induced T cell response in identical twins seemed to be partly convergent and partly specific to each individual. In the study, vaccine-responding T cell clones were precisely tracked in identical twins.

Recombination linked TRBV2 to TRBJ2-7; tentative D gene TRBD1, with 6 bases matching. The sequence was obtained from a young woman in good health. Sequenced sample: PBMCs. The CDR3 has the sequence CASSVQGLYEQYF. The DNA is TGTGCCAGCAGTGTTCAGGGGCTATACGAGCAGTACTTC.